This TCR beta chain was captured in a study of brain T cells in children with intractable seizures. Overall study findings and caveats: Among the top 50 brain clones were public and private clonotypes. HCMV serostatus was not known, and viral specificity came from CDR3 similarity only.

Only cases whose brain tissue showed the highest T cell transcript signatures were sequenced. Before surgery, patients took at least one anti-epileptic drug. Assay used: immunoSEQ multiplex PCR; TCRdb lists only in-frame clones, some missing. The table records thousands of clones, 73% of them present only once. As to this clone: As yet, its antigen is unknown.

This CDR3 contains 12 residues. Germline V gene lookup returns CDR1 MNHNY and CDR2 SVGAGI (reference sequence). Trimming took 7 bases from V and 6 from J, leaving 12 bases between them. The sample in question was resected brain tissue, obtained at surgery. This clonotype originated in a boy under three years old with tuberous sclerosis and intractable seizures. V is TRBV6-6 and J is TRBJ1-2; D is possibly TRBD1 (6 bases). The CDR3 sequence is CASIMTGNGYTF. CDR3 sequence (DNA): TGTGCCAGCATCATGACAGGAAATGGCTACACCTTC.